These 5 T cell receptor beta chains were all obtained from the same sample, sequenced in a study of post-analysis software for immune sequencing data. Overall study findings and caveats: Elevated frequency relative to controls characterized several TRBV segments in patients, TRBV5-6, TRBV5-1 and TRBV20-1 among them.

Unique molecular identifiers were present in the TCR beta cDNA libraries. One entry per CDR3 protein results from TCRdb running MiXCR on the PCR reads. The data show more than 450,000 distinct CDR3 sequences, about 40% seen once. These receptors are not linked to any known antigen. The sequencing sample was made of blood. The origin of the receptors is a girl aged 10 to 17 with multiple sclerosis.

J is TRBJ2-1 and V is TRBV5-1; 13 bases map to TRBD2. The CDR3 is made up of 15 amino acids. The V gene end was trimmed by 4 bases and the J gene end by 7 bases; junction bases not matched to a gene: 5. CDR1 SGHRS and CDR2 YFSETQ come from the germline V gene. In DNA form, the CDR3 reads TGCGCCAGCAGCCCACTAGCGGGAGGGTTAAATGAGCAGTTCTTC. Translated, it gives CASSPLAGGLNEQFF.

The chain is built from TRBV21-1 and TRBJ2-6; the DNA was not used to check the table's D call, TRBD1. TRBV21-1 is termed a pseudogene. The CDR3 covers 17 residues. Here the CDR3 reads CASSNRGRQSGANVLTF. The CDR3 nucleotides are TGTGCCAGCAGCAACAGGGGACGACAGTCTGGGGCCAACGTCCTGACTTTC.

This chain uses TRBV29-1 with TRBJ2-3; a weak D match, TRBD1 (6 bases). CDR3 length equals 12 residues. Germline V lookup: CDR1 SQVTM, CDR2 ANQGSEA. V shed 8 bases and J shed 2 bases, with 11 bases lying between them. In nucleotides, the CDR3 is TGCAGCACACAGGGCACCACAGATACGCAGTATTTT. This encodes CSTQGTTDTQYF.

This clonotype was seen only a few times. The chain joins TRBV30 to TRBJ2-3; D uncertain. Germline loops: CDR1 GTSNPN, CDR2 SVGIG (reference sequence). V lost 0 bases, J lost 6 bases, and 7 bases lay in between. The CDR3 length is 12 residues. CDR3 DNA sequence: TGTGCCTGGAGTGTACTATGGGATACGCAGTATTTT. Residues: CAWSVLWDTQYF.

The rearrangement uses TRBV3-1 and TRBJ1-2; TRBD1 aligns across 7 bases. There are 12 residues in the CDR3. J gave up 7 bases and V 6 bases, and 5 bases lay outside the gene matches. Germline V gene lookup returns CDR1 LGHDT and CDR2 YNNKEL (reference sequence). The CDR3 protein is CASSQGTAGYTF. CDR3 bases: TGTGCCAGCAGTCAGGGGACAGCTGGCTACACCTTC.